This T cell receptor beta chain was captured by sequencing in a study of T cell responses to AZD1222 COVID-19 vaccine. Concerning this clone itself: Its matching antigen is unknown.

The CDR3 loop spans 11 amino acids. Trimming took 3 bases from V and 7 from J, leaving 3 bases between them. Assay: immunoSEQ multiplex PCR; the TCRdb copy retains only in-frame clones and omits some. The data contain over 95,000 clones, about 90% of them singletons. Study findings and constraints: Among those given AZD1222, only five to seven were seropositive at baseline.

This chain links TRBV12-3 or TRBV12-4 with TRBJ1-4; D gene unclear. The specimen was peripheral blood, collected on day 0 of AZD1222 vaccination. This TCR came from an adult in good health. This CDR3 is CASSFGEKLFF. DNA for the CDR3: TGTGCCAGCAGTTTCGGTGAAAAACTGTTTTTT.